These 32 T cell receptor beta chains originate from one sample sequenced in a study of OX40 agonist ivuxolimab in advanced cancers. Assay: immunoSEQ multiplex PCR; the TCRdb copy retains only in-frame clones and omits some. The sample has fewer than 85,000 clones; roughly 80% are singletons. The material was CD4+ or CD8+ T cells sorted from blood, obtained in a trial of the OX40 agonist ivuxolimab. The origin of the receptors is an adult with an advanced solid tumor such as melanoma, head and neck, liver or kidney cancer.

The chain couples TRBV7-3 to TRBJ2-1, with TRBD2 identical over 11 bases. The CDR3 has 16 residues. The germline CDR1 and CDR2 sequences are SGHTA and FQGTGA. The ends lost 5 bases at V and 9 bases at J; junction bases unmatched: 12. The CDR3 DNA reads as TGTGCCAGCAGCCCCCAGACTAGCGGGAACGTTCGTGAGCAGTTCTTC. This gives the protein CASSPQTSGNVREQFF.

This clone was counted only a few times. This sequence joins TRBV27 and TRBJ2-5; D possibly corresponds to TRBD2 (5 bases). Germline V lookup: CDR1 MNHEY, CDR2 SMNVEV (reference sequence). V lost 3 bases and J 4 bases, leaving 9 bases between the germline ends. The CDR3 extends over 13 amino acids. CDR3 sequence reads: CASSFGVAETQYF. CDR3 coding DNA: TGTGCCAGCAGTTTCGGGGTTGCAGAGACCCAGTACTTC.

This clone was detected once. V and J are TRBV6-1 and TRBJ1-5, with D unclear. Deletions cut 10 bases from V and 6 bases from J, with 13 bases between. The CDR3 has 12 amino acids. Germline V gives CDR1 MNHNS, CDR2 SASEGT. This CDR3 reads CATDFRPQPQHF. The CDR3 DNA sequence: TGTGCCACCGACTTCAGACCTCAGCCCCAGCATTTT.

The CDR3 region has the DNA TGTGCCAGCAGCTTGGTACCTGGGACGGTAACTAACTATGGCTACACCTTC. It translates to CASSLVPGTVTNYGYTF. The chain links TRBV7-2 to TRBJ1-2; D perhaps matches TRBD1 (5 bases). From germline, CDR1 is SGHTA and CDR2 FQGNSA. The length of the CDR3 is 17 residues. V shed 3 bases and J shed 0 bases, with 17 bases lying between them.

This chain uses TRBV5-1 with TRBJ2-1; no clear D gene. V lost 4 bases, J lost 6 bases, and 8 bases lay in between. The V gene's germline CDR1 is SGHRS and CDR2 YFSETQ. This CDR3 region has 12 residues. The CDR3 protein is CASSLYSNEQFF. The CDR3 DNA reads TGCGCCAGCAGCCTTTACAGCAATGAGCAGTTCTTC.

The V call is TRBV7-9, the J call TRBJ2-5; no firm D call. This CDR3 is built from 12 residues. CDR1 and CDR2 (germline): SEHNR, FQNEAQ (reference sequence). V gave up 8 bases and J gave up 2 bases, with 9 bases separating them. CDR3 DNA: TGTGCCAGCTGCGAAGCGCAAGAGACCCAGTACTTC. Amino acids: CASCEAQETQYF. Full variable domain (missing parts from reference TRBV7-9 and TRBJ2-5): DTGVSQNPRHKITKRGQNVTFRCDPISEHNRLYWYRQTLGQGPEFLTYFQNEAQLEKSRLLSDRFSAERPKGSFSTLEIQRTEQGDSAMYLCASCEAQETQYFGPGTRLLVL.

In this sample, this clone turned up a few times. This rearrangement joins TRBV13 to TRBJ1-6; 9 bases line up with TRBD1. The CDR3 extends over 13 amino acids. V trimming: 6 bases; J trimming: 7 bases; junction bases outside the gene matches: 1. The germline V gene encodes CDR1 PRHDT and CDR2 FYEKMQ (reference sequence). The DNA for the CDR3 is TGTGCCAGCAGTGGGACAGGGAATTCACCCCTCCACTTT. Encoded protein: CASSGTGNSPLHF.

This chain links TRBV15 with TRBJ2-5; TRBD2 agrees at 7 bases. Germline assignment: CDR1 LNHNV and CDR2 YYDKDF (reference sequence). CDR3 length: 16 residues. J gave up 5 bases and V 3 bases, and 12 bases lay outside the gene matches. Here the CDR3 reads CATSRGGSAVMETQYF. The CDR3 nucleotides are TGTGCCACCAGCAGGGGCGGGAGTGCGGTGATGGAGACCCAGTACTTC.

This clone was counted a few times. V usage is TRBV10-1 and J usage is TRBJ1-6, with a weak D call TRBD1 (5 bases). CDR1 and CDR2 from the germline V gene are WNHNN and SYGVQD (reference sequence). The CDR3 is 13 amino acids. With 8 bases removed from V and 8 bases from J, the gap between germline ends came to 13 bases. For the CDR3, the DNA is TGCGCCAGCGGGCCGGGGCCCCATTCACCCCTCCACTTT. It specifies CASGPGPHSPLHF.

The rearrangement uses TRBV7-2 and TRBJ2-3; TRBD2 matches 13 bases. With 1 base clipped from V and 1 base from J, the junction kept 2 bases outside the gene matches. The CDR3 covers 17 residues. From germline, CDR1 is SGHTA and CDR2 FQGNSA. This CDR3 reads CASSLGGTSGGTDTQYF. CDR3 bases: TGTGCCAGCAGCTTAGGTGGGACTAGCGGGGGCACAGATACGCAGTATTTT. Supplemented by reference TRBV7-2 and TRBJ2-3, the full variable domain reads GAGVSQSPSNKVTEKGKDVELRCDPISGHTALYWYRQSLGQGLEFLIYFQGNSAPDKSGLPSDRFSAERTGGSVSTLTIQRTQQEDSAVYLCASSLGGTSGGTDTQYFGPGTRLTVL.

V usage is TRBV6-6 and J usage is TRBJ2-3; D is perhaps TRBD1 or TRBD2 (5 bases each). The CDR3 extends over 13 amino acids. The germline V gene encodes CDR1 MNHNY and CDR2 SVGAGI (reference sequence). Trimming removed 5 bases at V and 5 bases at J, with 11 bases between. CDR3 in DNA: TGTGCCAGCAGTGGGACGACAGAAGATACGCAGTATTTT. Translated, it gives CASSGTTEDTQYF.

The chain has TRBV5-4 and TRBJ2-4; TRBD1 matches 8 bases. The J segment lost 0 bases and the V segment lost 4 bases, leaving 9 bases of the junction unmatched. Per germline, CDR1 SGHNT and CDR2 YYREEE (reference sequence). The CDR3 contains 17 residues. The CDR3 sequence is CASSPPPQGVAKNIQYF. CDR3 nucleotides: TGTGCCAGCAGCCCCCCGCCACAGGGGGTAGCCAAAAACATTCAGTACTTC.

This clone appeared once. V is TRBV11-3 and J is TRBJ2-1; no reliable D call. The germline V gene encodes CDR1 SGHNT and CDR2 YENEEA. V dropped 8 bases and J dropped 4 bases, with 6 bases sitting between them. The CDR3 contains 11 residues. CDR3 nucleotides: TGTGCCAGCGCGGTGTACAATGAGCAGTTCTTC. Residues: CASAVYNEQFF.

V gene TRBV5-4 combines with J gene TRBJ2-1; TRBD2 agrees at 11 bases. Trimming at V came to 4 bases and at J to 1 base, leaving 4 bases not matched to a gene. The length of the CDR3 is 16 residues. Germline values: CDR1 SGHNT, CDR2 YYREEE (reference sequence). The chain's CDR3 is CASSRGLADSYNEQFF. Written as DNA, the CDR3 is TGTGCCAGCAGCAGGGGACTAGCGGATTCCTACAATGAGCAGTTCTTC.

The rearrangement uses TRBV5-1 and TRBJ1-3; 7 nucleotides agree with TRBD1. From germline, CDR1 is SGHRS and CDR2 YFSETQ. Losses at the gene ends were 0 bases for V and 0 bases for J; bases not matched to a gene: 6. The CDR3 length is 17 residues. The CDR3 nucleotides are TGCGCCAGCAGCTTGGGACAGGGACCCATCTCTGGAAACACCATATATTTT. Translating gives CASSLGQGPISGNTIYF. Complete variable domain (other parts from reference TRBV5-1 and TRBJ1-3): KAGVTQTPRYLIKTRGQQVTLSCSPISGHRSVSWYQQTPGQGLQFLFEYFSETQRNKGNFPGRFSGRQFSNSRSEMNVSTLELGDSALYLCASSLGQGPISGNTIYFGEGSWLTVV.

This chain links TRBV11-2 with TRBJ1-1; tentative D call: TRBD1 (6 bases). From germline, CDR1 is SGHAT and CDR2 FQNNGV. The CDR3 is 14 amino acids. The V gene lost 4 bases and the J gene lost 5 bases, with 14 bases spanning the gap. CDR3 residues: CASSSDRGQTEAFF. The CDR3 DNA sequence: TGTGCCAGCAGCTCCGATCGCGGACAGACTGAAGCTTTCTTT.

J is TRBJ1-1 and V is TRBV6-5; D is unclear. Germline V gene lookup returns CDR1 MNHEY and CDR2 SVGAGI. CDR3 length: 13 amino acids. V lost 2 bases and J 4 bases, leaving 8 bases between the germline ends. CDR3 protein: CASSYKLVTEAFF. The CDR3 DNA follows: TGTGCCAGCAGTTACAAGTTAGTCACTGAAGCTTTCTTT.

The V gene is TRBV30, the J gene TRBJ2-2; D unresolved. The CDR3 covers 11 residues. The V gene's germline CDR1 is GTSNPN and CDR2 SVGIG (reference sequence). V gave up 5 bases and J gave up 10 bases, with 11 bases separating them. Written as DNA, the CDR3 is TGTGCCTGGTCCCGAATCGCGGAGCTGTTTTTT. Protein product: CAWSRIAELFF. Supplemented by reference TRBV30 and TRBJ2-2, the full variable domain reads SQTIHQWPATLVQPVGSPLSLECTVEGTSNPNLYWYRQAAGRGLQLLFYSVGIGQISSEVPQNLSASRPQDRQFILSSKKLLLSDSGFYLCAWSRIAELFFGEGSRLTVL.

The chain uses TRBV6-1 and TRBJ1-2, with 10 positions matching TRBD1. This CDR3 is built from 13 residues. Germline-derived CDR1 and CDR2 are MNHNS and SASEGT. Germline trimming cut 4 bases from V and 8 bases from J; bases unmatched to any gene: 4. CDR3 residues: CASSGGQGDGYTF. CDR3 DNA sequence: TGTGCCAGCAGTGGTGGACAGGGGGACGGCTACACCTTC.

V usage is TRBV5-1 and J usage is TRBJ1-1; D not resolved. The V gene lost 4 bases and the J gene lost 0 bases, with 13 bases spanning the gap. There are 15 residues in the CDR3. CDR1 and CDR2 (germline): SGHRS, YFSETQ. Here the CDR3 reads CASSPRATMNTEAFF. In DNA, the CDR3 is TGCGCCAGCAGCCCCCGGGCGACAATGAACACTGAAGCTTTCTTT.

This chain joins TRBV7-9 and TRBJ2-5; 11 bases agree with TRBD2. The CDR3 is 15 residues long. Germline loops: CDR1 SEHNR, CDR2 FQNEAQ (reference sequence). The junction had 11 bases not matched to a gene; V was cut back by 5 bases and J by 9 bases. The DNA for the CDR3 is TGTGCCAGCAGCCTCGGGACTAGCGGTCCTGGGGCCCAGTACTTC. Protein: CASSLGTSGPGAQYF.

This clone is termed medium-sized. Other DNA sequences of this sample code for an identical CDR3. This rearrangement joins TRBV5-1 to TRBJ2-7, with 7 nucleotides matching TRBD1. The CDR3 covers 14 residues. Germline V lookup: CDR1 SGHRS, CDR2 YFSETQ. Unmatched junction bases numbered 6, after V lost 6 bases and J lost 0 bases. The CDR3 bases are TGCGCCAGCACAAGAGACAGGGACTCCTACGAGCAGTACTTC. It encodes CASTRDRDSYEQYF.

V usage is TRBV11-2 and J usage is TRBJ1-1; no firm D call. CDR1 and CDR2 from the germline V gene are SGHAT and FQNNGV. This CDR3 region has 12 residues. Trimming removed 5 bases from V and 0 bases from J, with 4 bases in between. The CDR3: CASSHMNTEAFF. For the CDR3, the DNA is TGTGCCAGCAGCCATATGAACACTGAAGCTTTCTTT. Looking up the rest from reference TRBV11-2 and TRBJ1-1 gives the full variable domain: EAGVAQSPRYKIIEKRQSVAFWCNPISGHATLYWYQQILGQGPKLLIQFQNNGVVDDSQLPKDRFSAERLKGVDSTLKIQPAKLEDSAVYLCASSHMNTEAFFGQGTRLTVV.

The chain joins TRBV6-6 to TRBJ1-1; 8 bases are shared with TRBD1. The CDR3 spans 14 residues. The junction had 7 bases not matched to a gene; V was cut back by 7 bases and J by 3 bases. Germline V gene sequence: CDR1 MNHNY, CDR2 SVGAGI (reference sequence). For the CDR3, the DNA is TGTGCCAGCATCCGACAGGGGTCAGACACTGAAGCTTTCTTT. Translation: CASIRQGSDTEAFF.

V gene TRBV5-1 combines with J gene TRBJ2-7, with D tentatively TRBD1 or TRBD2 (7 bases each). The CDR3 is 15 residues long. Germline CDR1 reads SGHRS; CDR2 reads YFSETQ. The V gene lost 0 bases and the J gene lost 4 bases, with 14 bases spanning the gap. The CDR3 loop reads CASSLAGEGAYEQYF. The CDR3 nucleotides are TGCGCCAGCAGCTTGGCAGGGGAGGGGGCATACGAGCAGTACTTC. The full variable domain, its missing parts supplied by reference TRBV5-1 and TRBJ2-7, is KAGVTQTPRYLIKTRGQQVTLSCSPISGHRSVSWYQQTPGQGLQFLFEYFSETQRNKGNFPGRFSGRQFSNSRSEMNVSTLELGDSALYLCASSLAGEGAYEQYFGPGTRLTVT.

CDR3 nucleotide sequence: TGTGCCTGGAGTGTTTTATCTGGGGGCTACACCTTC. Translating it yields CAWSVLSGGYTF. The V call is TRBV30, the J call TRBJ1-2; D is uncertain. The CDR3 length is 12 residues. Trimming stripped 0 bases from V and 8 bases from J, with 10 bases between. In germline, CDR1 is GTSNPN, CDR2 SVGIG (reference sequence).

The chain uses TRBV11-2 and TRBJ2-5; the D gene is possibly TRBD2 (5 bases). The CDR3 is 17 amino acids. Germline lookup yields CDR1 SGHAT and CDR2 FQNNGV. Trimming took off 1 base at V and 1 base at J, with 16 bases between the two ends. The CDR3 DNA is TGTGCCAGCAGCTTAGGTTCCCCTCCCCGGGGCCAAGAGACCCAGTACTTC. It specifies CASSLGSPPRGQETQYF. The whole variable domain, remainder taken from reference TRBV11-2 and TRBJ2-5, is EAGVAQSPRYKIIEKRQSVAFWCNPISGHATLYWYQQILGQGPKLLIQFQNNGVVDDSQLPKDRFSAERLKGVDSTLKIQPAKLEDSAVYLCASSLGSPPRGQETQYFGPGTRLLVL.

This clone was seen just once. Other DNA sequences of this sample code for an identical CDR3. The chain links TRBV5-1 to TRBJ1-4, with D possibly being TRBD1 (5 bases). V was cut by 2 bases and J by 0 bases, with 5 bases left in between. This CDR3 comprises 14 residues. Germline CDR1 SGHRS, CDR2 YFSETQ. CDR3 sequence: CASSLGATNEKLFF. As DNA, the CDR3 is TGCGCCAGCAGCTTAGGGGCAACTAATGAAAAACTGTTTTTT.

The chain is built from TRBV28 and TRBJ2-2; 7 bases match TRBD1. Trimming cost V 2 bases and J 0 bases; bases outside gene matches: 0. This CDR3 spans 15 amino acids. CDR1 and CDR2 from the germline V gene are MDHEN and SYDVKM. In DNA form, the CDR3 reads TGTGCCAGCAGTTTAGGGACAGCGAACACCGGGGAGCTGTTTTTT. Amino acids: CASSLGTANTGELFF.

The CDR3 here is CASSYQFRQAGELFF. In nucleotides, the CDR3 is TGTGCCAGCAGCTATCAATTCCGACAGGCCGGGGAGCTGTTTTTT. The chain recombines TRBV28 with TRBJ2-2; a weak D match, TRBD1 (6 bases). V shed 6 bases and J shed 6 bases, with 17 bases lying between them. CDR1 MDHEN and CDR2 SYDVKM come from the germline V gene. The CDR3 consists of 15 residues.

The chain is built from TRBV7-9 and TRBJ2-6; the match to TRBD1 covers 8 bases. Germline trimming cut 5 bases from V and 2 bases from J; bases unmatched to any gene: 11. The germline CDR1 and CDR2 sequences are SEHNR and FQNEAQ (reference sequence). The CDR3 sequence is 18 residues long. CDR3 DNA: TGTGCCAGCAGCCAGTCCGACAGGGGAAGGACTGGGGCCAACGTCCTGACTTTC. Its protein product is CASSQSDRGRTGANVLTF.

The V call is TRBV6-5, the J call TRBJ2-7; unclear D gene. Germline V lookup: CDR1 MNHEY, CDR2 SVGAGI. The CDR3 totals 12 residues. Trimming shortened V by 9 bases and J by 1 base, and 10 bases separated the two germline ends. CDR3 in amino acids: CASRATSYEQYF. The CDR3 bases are TGTGCCAGTCGGGCCACATCCTACGAGCAGTACTTC.